This T cell receptor (beta chain) comes out of a study of cytomegalovirus exposure and HLA in healthy donors. This CDR3 is built from 11 residues. From germline, CDR1 is MNHEY and CDR2 SVGAGI. Trimming took 10 bases from V and 5 from J; bases not matched to a gene: 4. Profiled with immunoSEQ multiplex PCR; TCRdb holds only in-frame clones, not every one. The table lists 140,000 to 150,000 clones, roughly 93% of them singletons. The TCR comes from a man between 18 and 35 years old in good health and CMV-seropositive. The rearrangement uses TRBV6-5 and TRBJ1-2, with TRBD1 identical over 7 bases. Input material: PBMCs. CDR3 in DNA: TGTGCCACTGCGACAGGGTATGGCTACACCTTC. It translates to CATATGYGYTF.